These T cell receptor beta chains were read from a single sample in a study of CD4+ T cells in melanoma. This table comes from immunoSEQ multiplex PCR, and its TCRdb copy is limited to in-frame clones, with some not included. The sample contains fewer than 11,000 clones, over 60% of which appear only once. Sequences were obtained from cells from a culture (not recorded whether cultured in vitro). These receptors all stem from a human donor with melanoma. CDR3s include the opening cysteine and the closing phenylalanine or tryptophan. D genes are given only for firm matches. Clone size, where shown, is once, few, many, or a class for clones that have expanded.

clone_size | j_call | d_call | v_call | cdr3_nt | cdr3_aa
once | TRBJ2-3 | NA | TRBV11-3 | TGTGCCAGCAGCCGATCCGCAAGCACAGATACGCAGTATTTT | CASSRSASTDTQYF
NA | TRBJ1-2 | NA | TRBV3-1/TRBV3-2 | TGTGCCAGCAGCCAGGTACCCTTGGAGGGTGGCTACACCTTC | CASSQVPLEGGYTF
NA | TRBJ1-2 | NA | TRBV29-1 | TGCAGCGTAGGGACCCACAGCGACGGGAGCTATGGCTACACCTTC | CSVGTHSDGSYGYTF
NA | TRBJ2-1 | TRBD2 | TRBV19 | TGTGCCAGTAGTATGGGGCGGGGGGAATCCAATGAGCAGTTCTTC | CASSMGRGESNEQFF
once | TRBJ2-3 | NA | TRBV9 | TGTGCCAGCAGCGTAGGAAGGGGGCGGGAAAGCACAGATACGCAGTATTTT | CASSVGRGRESTDTQYF
once | TRBJ2-7 | NA | TRBV7-8 | TGTGCCAGCAGCTTAGAACCCGGGTTTGGCGACGAGCAGTACTTC | CASSLEPGFGDEQYF
NA | TRBJ2-7 | TRBD1 | TRBV7-9 | TGTGCCAGCAGCTTAGCGCTCGGACAGGGCGCCTACGAGCAGTACTTC | CASSLALGQGAYEQYF
NA | TRBJ1-5 | NA | TRBV21-1 | TGTGCCAGCAACGAAGGGACAGGGCGATCGAATAGCAATCAGCCCCAGCATTTT | CASNEGTGRSNSNQPQHF
NA | TRBJ1-5 | TRBD1 | TRBV15 | TGTGCCACCAGCCTATCGTGGGACAGGGCTAATCAGCCCCAGCATTTT | CATSLSWDRANQPQHF
NA | TRBJ1-1 | NA | TRBV6-5 | TGTGCCAGCAGTTACGGTACAGTGAACACTGAAGCTTTCTTT | CASSYGTVNTEAFF
NA | TRBJ1-2 | NA | TRBV30 | TGTGCCTGTACCTCCGGGGTATTCTCTGACGGCTACACCTTC | CACTSGVFSDGYTF
NA | TRBJ2-7 | TRBD2 | TRBV5-1 | TGCGCCAGCAGCATCGGGGGGGGGAGTCCGACCTACGAGCAGTACTTC | CASSIGGGSPTYEQYF
few | TRBJ1-2 | TRBD1 | TRBV10-3 | TGTGCCTCGAGGGACAGGGATAACTATGGCTACACCTTC | CASRDRDNYGYTF
once | TRBJ1-2 | NA | TRBV2 | TGTGCCAGCAAGGAGTGGGGCATGGTGATTGAGGGCTACACCTTC | CASKEWGMVIEGYTF
NA | TRBJ1-5 | NA | TRBV2 | TGTGCCAGCAAGTCGTTAGGGGCGGGGGGCAATCAGCCCCAGCATTTT | CASKSLGAGGNQPQHF
few | TRBJ2-5 | NA | TRBV21-1 | TGTGCCAGCAGCAAGGGACTAGCGGAGACGCAAGAGACCCAGTACTTC | CASSKGLAETQETQYF
NA | TRBJ2-7 | TRBD1 | TRBV11-2 | TGTGCCAGCAGCTTAGGGGGGACAGGGCGGGGGAACTTC | CASSLGGTGRGNF
NA | TRBJ2-5 | NA | TRBV20-1 | TGCAGTGTTGACCTCCGAGAGACCCAGTACTTC | CSVDLRETQYF
NA | TRBJ2-2 | NA | TRBV7-6 | TGTGCCAGCAGCTTAGTCGGTCCAACGCGGGGGCCCGGTGGGACCGGGGAGCTGTTTTTT | CASSLVGPTRGPGGTGELFF
few | TRBJ1-1 | TRBD1 | TRBV13 | TGTGCCAGCAGCGTAGGGACAGGGAAACACACTGAAGCTTTCTTT | CASSVGTGKHTEAFF
few | TRBJ1-3 | TRBD1 | TRBV27 | TGTGCCAGCAGCCTTTCCGGGACAGGGGCCGGAAACACCATATATTTT | CASSLSGTGAGNTIYF
medium-sized | TRBJ1-2 | NA | TRBV7-2 | TGTGCCAGCAGCTTAGGCAGGGTGGATGGCTACACCTTC | CASSLGRVDGYTF
NA | TRBJ1-4 | NA | TRBV7-9 | TGTGCCAGCAGCTTGATATCCCCTAATGAAAAACTGTTTTTT | CASSLISPNEKLFF